The clone carrying this T cell receptor (beta chain) was counted a single time. This sample is drawn from a study of blood T cell repertoires in COVID-19. Study summary: Nucleic acid was either cDNA or gDNA, and it came from T cells, B-cell-depleted T cells, or PBMCs.

The CDR3 runs 13 residues. CDR1 and CDR2 (germline): KGHDR, SFDVKD. Trimming stripped 5 bases from V and 2 bases from J, with 6 bases between. Measured with immunoSEQ multiplex PCR; TCRdb has only the in-frame clones, and not every one. The sample yields 68,000 or so clones, around nine tenths seen once. What was sequenced was peripheral blood. This chain links TRBV24-1 with TRBJ1-3; perhaps TRBD1 as D (5 bases). This TCR was sampled from a human donor in a cohort sampled during active COVID-19. The CDR3 DNA reads as TGTGCCACCAGTGGACAGCCTGGAAACACCATATATTTT. As protein: CATSGQPGNTIYF.